This TCR beta chain was observed in a study of beta chain features in type 1 diabetes. The study's findings and limits: Sampled from patients, naive, central memory and Treg TCRB repertoires appeared more similar than those sampled from healthy donors. Researchers report that Type 1 diabetes patients had moderately but significantly shorter TCRB CDR3s across all four CD4+ subsets. Diminished insertions and augmented deletions at VDJ junctions characterized type 1 diabetes patients.

This clone was observed a handful of times. Its target is not known. The sample holds other DNA sequences that translate to the same CDR3. Expressed TCRB transcripts were sequenced, since all the RNA that had been isolated was reverse transcribed. Sequencing was performed with immunoSEQ multiplex PCR; in TCRdb, only in-frame clones are kept and a portion is missing. The sample records around 240,000 clones, around 16% being singletons. This clonotype was obtained from a man aged 25-45 years with type 1 diabetes. Sequencing input: naive CD4+ T cells from blood.

Here the CDR3 DNA reads TGTGCCAGCAGTCCTGGACTAGCGGGGTCCTACGAGCAGTACTTC. It yields the protein CASSPGLAGSYEQYF. The gene calls are TRBV28 and TRBJ2-7, with 12 bases fitting TRBD2. V shed 5 bases, J shed 1 base, and the junction held 3 bases outside the gene matches. The CDR3 extends over 15 amino acids. In germline, CDR1 is MDHEN, CDR2 SYDVKM.